The rows below give T cell receptor beta chains drawn from one sample of a study of cytomegalovirus exposure and HLA in healthy donors. TCRdb's copy holds only in-frame clones and misses some; the assay was immunoSEQ multiplex PCR. The data show some 150,000 clones, with 79% seen just once and 6.5% to 8% held by the top ten. The material sequenced was PBMCs. The receptors derive from a woman between 40 and 55 years old in good health and CMV-seropositive. Each CDR3 is given with its conserved first and last residue. D genes are given only for firm matches. The size entry is marked missing in some rows and otherwise reads once, few, many or a size class.

V: TRBV6-1; size: few; J: TRBJ2-2; D: TRBD1; DNA: TGTGCCAGCAGTGTTGACAGGGAACGGGCCGGGGAGCTGTTTTTT; CDR3: CASSVDRERAGELFF
V: TRBV5-1; size: .; J: TRBJ2-1; D: TRBD2; DNA: TGCGCCAGCAGCTGGGGACTAGCGGGGGGAAATGAGCAGTTCTTC; CDR3: CASSWGLAGGNEQFF
V: TRBV7-9; size: .; J: TRBJ1-2; D: TRBD1; DNA: TGTTCCAGCAGCTTAGGGGGCCCCTATGGCTACACCTTC; CDR3: CSSSLGGPYGYTF
V: TRBV14; size: .; J: TRBJ1-1; D: .; DNA: TGTGCCAGCAGCCCGTCCATGACAGGAGAAGCTTTCTTT; CDR3: CASSPSMTGEAFF
V: TRBV5-5; size: once; J: TRBJ2-5; D: TRBD2; DNA: TGTGCCAGCAGCCCAGGGACTAGCGGGGGGTCCATCCAAGAGACCCAGTACTTC; CDR3: CASSPGTSGGSIQETQYF
V: TRBV5-6; size: .; J: TRBJ2-3; D: TRBD1; DNA: TGTGCCAGCAGCTTGAGGGGGACAGGGACAGATACGCAGTATTTT; CDR3: CASSLRGTGTDTQYF
V: TRBV7-3; size: .; J: TRBJ1-6; D: .; DNA: TGTGCCAGCAGCGCACGGTGGAATTCACCCCTCCACTTT; CDR3: CASSARWNSPLHF
V: TRBV6-1; size: .; J: TRBJ2-1; D: .; DNA: TGTGCCAGCAGTGGGAGAGACGGCTCCTACAATGAGCAGTTCTTC; CDR3: CASSGRDGSYNEQFF
V: TRBV5-1; size: .; J: TRBJ2-7; D: TRBD2; DNA: TGCGCCAGCAGCCAATCGACTAGCGGGGGATTCTACGAGCAGTACTTC; CDR3: CASSQSTSGGFYEQYF
V: TRBV20-1; size: .; J: TRBJ1-1; D: .; DNA: TGCAGTGCACAGGTCCTTCGTGGAGCTTTCTTT; CDR3: CSAQVLRGAFF
V: TRBV5-1; size: few; J: TRBJ2-5; D: .; DNA: TGCGCCAGCAGCCCGATGCCGGGGGAGACCCAGTACTTC; CDR3: CASSPMPGETQYF
V: TRBV14; size: few; J: TRBJ1-6; D: TRBD1; DNA: TGTGCCAGCAGCCAAGGGACAGGGGTGAATTCACCCCTCCACTTT; CDR3: CASSQGTGVNSPLHF
V: TRBV5-4; size: .; J: TRBJ1-1; D: TRBD1; DNA: TGTGCCAGCAGCTTAGGGGACAGGGCGAACACTGAAGCTTTCTTT; CDR3: CASSLGDRANTEAFF
V: TRBV5-1; size: .; J: TRBJ2-5; D: TRBD1; DNA: TGCGCCAGCAGCTCACCGGGACAGCAAGAGACCCAGTACTTC; CDR3: CASSSPGQQETQYF
V: TRBV7-9; size: .; J: TRBJ2-3; D: .; DNA: TGTTCCAGCAGCTTAGAACTGGGCGGGGCGACAGATACGCAGTATTTT; CDR3: CSSSLELGGATDTQYF
V: TRBV2; size: .; J: TRBJ2-1; D: .; DNA: TGTGCCAGCAGTGTATACCGGGATTACCTCCGGGGTGAGCAGTTCTTC; CDR3: CASSVYRDYLRGEQFF
V: TRBV5-1; size: once; J: TRBJ2-7; D: TRBD1; DNA: TGCGCCAGCAGCTTGGGTGGACAGGGCTACGAGCAGTACTTC; CDR3: CASSLGGQGYEQYF
V: TRBV7-2; size: .; J: TRBJ2-2; D: TRBD1; DNA: TGTGCCAGCAGCCGGGGACAGGGTGGGACCAGGGAGCTGTTTTTT; CDR3: CASSRGQGGTRELFF
V: TRBV6-6; size: .; J: TRBJ2-2; D: .; DNA: TGTGCCAGCAGCCAGGGTAACACCGGGGAGCTGTTTTTT; CDR3: CASSQGNTGELFF
V: TRBV5-6; size: few; J: TRBJ2-1; D: TRBD2; DNA: TGTGCCAGCAGCTTGGAGGCTAGCGGGGGGTTTTACAATGAGCAGTTCTTC; CDR3: CASSLEASGGFYNEQFF
V: TRBV30; size: .; J: TRBJ1-6; D: TRBD1; DNA: TGTGCCTGGGGGCGCCCGGGACAGGGGGCTTCACCCCTCCACTTT; CDR3: CAWGRPGQGASPLHF
V: TRBV7-9; size: .; J: TRBJ2-1; D: TRBD1; DNA: TGTGCCAGCTCCGGACAGGGGATGAACAATGAGCAGTTCTTC; CDR3: CASSGQGMNNEQFF
V: TRBV6-6; size: .; J: TRBJ2-7; D: .; DNA: TGTGCCAGCAGTTACCAGGGGGGCTACGAGCAGTACTTC; CDR3: CASSYQGGYEQYF
V: TRBV2; size: .; J: TRBJ2-5; D: TRBD1; DNA: TGTGCCAGCAGACCGACAGGGGGAGAGACCCAGTACTTC; CDR3: CASRPTGGETQYF
V: TRBV19; size: once; J: TRBJ1-5; D: TRBD1; DNA: TGTGCCAGTAGTATGGGACAGTCAATCTATAGCAATCAGCCCCAGCATTTT; CDR3: CASSMGQSIYSNQPQHF
V: TRBV7-2; size: few; J: TRBJ1-2; D: TRBD1; DNA: TGTGCCAGCAGCTTGGGACAGGGCCTCTTGGATGGCTACACCTTC; CDR3: CASSLGQGLLDGYTF
V: TRBV27; size: .; J: TRBJ1-1; D: .; DNA: TGTGCCAGCAGTTTTGGGGCCGAAGCTTTCTTT; CDR3: CASSFGAEAFF
V: TRBV28; size: .; J: TRBJ2-7; D: TRBD1; DNA: TGTGCCAGCAGTTCCCCCGGGACAGGCTACGAGCAGTACTTC; CDR3: CASSSPGTGYEQYF
V: TRBV7-3; size: .; J: TRBJ1-1; D: TRBD1; DNA: TGTGCCAGCAGCCCCACAGGGGGTGACACTGAAGCTTTCTTT; CDR3: CASSPTGGDTEAFF
V: TRBV7-9; size: .; J: TRBJ1-2; D: TRBD1; DNA: TGTTCCAGCAGCCCAAACGGACAGGGGGAAGTCTATGGCTACACCTTC; CDR3: CSSSPNGQGEVYGYTF
V: TRBV6-5; size: few; J: TRBJ1-1; D: .; DNA: TGTGCCAGCAGTTTGACACGGAACACTGAAGCTTTCTTT; CDR3: CASSLTRNTEAFF
V: TRBV4-1; size: .; J: TRBJ1-2; D: TRBD1; DNA: TGCGCCAGCAGCCAAGGGCCAGGGGGCAACTATGGCTACACCTTC; CDR3: CASSQGPGGNYGYTF
V: TRBV7-2; size: .; J: TRBJ2-7; D: TRBD1; DNA: TGTGCCAGCAGCTTAGGGGGGACAGGCGCCTACGAGCAGTACTTC; CDR3: CASSLGGTGAYEQYF
V: TRBV5-1; size: .; J: TRBJ1-2; D: .; DNA: TGCGCCAGCAGCTTGGGACAGGTTAACTATGGCTACACCTTC; CDR3: CASSLGQVNYGYTF
V: TRBV25-1; size: .; J: TRBJ1-6; D: .; DNA: TGTGCCAGCAGTGATATGGGACAAAAAAATTCACCCCTCCACTTT; CDR3: CASSDMGQKNSPLHF
V: TRBV7-9; size: .; J: TRBJ2-1; D: .; DNA: TGTTCCAGCAGCTCGACCGACAGGCTAGGGGCCTACAATGAGCAGTTCTTC; CDR3: CSSSSTDRLGAYNEQFF
V: TRBV28; size: .; J: TRBJ2-5; D: TRBD2; DNA: TGTGCCAGCAGTCCGGGACTAGCGGGGGCGAGAGAGACCCAGTACTTC; CDR3: CASSPGLAGARETQYF
V: TRBV6-5; size: once; J: TRBJ1-1; D: .; DNA: TGTGCCAGCAGTTCCGGGAGGCGGTCTTTCTTT; CDR3: CASSSGRRSFF
V: TRBV5-1; size: .; J: TRBJ2-3; D: TRBD2; DNA: TGCGCCAGCAGCTTGGTTCTAGCGGGCCCAGATACGCAGTATTTT; CDR3: CASSLVLAGPDTQYF
V: TRBV20-1; size: .; J: TRBJ2-1; D: .; DNA: TGCAGTGCTAGCGGTGGGGGCTTTAGGGTCTTC; CDR3: CSASGGGFRVF
V: TRBV5-6; size: once; J: TRBJ2-2; D: .; DNA: TGTGCCAGCAGCTTGGCGCGGTTAACCGGGGAGCTGTTTTTT; CDR3: CASSLARLTGELFF